This TCR beta chain was obtained from a study of regulatory T cells in long-lasting Graves disease. Study findings and constraints: With persistent disease, TRBV28, TRBJ1-2 and TRBJ2-5 were the favored segments.

Both iRepertoire HTBI primers and Arm-PCR of CDR3 regions were used to build the TCR beta libraries. TCRdb reprocessed the multiplex PCR reads via MiXCR and lists one record per CDR3 protein. In the table there are roughly 380,000 distinct CDR3 sequences, around a sixth of which are singletons. Per the germline V gene, CDR1 is DFQATT and CDR2 is SNEGSKA (reference sequence). The CDR3 consists of 14 residues. V dropped 6 bases and J dropped 2 bases, with 14 bases sitting between them. Specified time point: newly diagnosed GD, antithyroid drugs for less than 3 months. Following extraction of RNA from PBMCs, that RNA was used to make the TCR library. For this clonotype: Its antigen is not identified.

The V and J genes are TRBV20-1 and TRBJ1-5, with D unresolved. This receptor was identified in a female donor with Graves disease. The source was peripheral blood mononuclear cells (PBMCs), collected at new diagnosis, from a patient treated with antithyroid drugs. The CDR3 reads CSATPRWGNQPQHF. CDR3 bases: TGCAGTGCAACCCCGAGGTGGGGCAATCAGCCCCAGCATTTT.